The source of this TCR beta chain is a study of CD8+ T cells in alopecia areata. RNA was extracted and reverse transcribed into cDNA as the sequencing template. This table comes from immunoSEQ multiplex PCR, and its TCRdb copy is limited to in-frame clones, with some not included. Listed for the sample are about 300,000 clones, none seen a single time. Concerning this clone itself: Each gene name is a mouse one. The missing CDR3 end, 4 residues past where the read stops, is filled in from the germline J gene.

Cell sorting was performed on pooled cutaneous lymph node cells with CD4, CD8alpha, NKG2D, NKG2ACE and other markers. This CDR3 is built from 15 residues. After removal of 7 bases from V and 0 bases from J, the junction contained 5 bases not matched to a gene. Germline CDR1 and CDR2: NNHNN and SYGAGS (reference sequence). The rearrangement uses TRBV13-2 and TRBJ2-3; 10 bases line up with TRBD2. Sequences were obtained from CD4+ T cells sorted from a lymph node. The sequence came from a C3H/HeJ mouse with alopecia areata. MHC haplotype of the strain: H2-k. CDR3 loop: CASLLGGFSAETLYF. The sequenced part of the CDR3 DNA is TGTGCCAGCTTACTGGGGGGGTTTAGTGCAGAA.